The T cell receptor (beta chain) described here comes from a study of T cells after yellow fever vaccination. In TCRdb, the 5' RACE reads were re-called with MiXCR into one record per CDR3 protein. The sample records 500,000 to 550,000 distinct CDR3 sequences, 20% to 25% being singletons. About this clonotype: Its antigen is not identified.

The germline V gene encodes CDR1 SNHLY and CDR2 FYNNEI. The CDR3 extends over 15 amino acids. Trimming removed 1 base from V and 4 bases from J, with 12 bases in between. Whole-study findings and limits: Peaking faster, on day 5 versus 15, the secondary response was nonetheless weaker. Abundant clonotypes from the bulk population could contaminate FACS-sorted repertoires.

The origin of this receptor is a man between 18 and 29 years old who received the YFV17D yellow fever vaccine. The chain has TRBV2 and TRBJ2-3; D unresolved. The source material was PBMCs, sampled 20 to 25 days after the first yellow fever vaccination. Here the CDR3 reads CASSEVITRPDTQYF. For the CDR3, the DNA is TGTGCCAGCAGTGAAGTCATCACACGCCCAGATACGCAGTATTTT.